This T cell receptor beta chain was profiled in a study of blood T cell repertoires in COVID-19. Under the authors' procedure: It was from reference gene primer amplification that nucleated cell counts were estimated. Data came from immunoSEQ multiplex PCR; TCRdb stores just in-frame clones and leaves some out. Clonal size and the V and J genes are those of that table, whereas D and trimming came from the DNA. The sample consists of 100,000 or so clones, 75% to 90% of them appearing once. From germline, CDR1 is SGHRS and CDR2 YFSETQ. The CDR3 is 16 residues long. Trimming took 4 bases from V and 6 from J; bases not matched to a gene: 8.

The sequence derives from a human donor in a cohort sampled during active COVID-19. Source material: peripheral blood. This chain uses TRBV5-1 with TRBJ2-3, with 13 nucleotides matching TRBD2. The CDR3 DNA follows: TGCGCCAGCAGCATGGGACTAGCGGGAATGGGGGATACGCAGTATTTT. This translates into CASSMGLAGMGDTQYF. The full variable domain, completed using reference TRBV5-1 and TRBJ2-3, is KAGVTQTPRYLIKTRGQQVTLSCSPISGHRSVSWYQQTPGQGLQFLFEYFSETQRNKGNFPGRFSGRQFSNSRSEMNVSTLELGDSALYLCASSMGLAGMGDTQYFGPGTRLTVL.